The 15 T cell receptor beta chains reported below all come from one sample, sequenced in a study of blood T cell repertoires in COVID-19. Libraries were prepared by immunoSEQ multiplex PCR; TCRdb keeps only in-frame clonotypes and omits some of them. The sample has about 310,000 clones, about 90% seen once. Sequenced: peripheral blood. These receptor sequences come from a woman aged 40-49 years with COVID-19, enrolled during active disease.

The chain recombines TRBV6-5 with TRBJ2-1; 7 bases line up with TRBD2. V lost 8 bases and J lost 3; bases outside the gene matches: 7. The CDR3 consists of 14 residues. Germline V lookup: CDR1 MNHEY, CDR2 SVGAGI. The CDR3 spells CASGGAGFYNEQFF. CDR3 bases: TGTGCCAGCGGGGGAGCGGGATTCTACAATGAGCAGTTCTTC.

The rearrangement links TRBV6-1 to TRBJ2-1; D gene unclear. Germline CDR1 and CDR2: MNHNS and SASEGT. This CDR3 contains 14 residues. The V end was cut by 1 base, the J end by 5 bases, with 9 bases between. The CDR3 region is CASSEGVPNNEQFF. In DNA form, the CDR3 reads TGTGCCAGCAGTGAAGGAGTGCCCAACAATGAGCAGTTCTTC.

The V call is TRBV6-5, the J call TRBJ1-1; no clear D. CDR3 size: 15 residues. Trimming took off 2 bases at V and 1 base at J, with 11 bases between the two ends. Germline CDR1 and CDR2: MNHEY and SVGAGI. This CDR3 is CASSYVGAGNTEAFF. CDR3 coding DNA: TGTGCCAGCAGTTACGTGGGAGCGGGGAACACTGAAGCTTTCTTT.

The genes are TRBV7-9 and TRBJ1-2; TRBD1 matches 9 bases. V trimming: 5 bases; J trimming: 1 base; junction bases outside the gene matches: 2. The CDR3 loop spans 14 amino acids. Germline loops: CDR1 SEHNR, CDR2 FQNEAQ (reference sequence). In nucleotides, the CDR3 is TGTGCCAGCAGCGCGGGACAGGGTAACTATGGCTACACCTTC. It yields the protein CASSAGQGNYGYTF.

The V and J genes are TRBV7-9 and TRBJ1-3; D perhaps matches TRBD1 (5 bases). The CDR3 spans 15 residues. Deletions cut 3 bases from V and 8 bases from J, with 17 bases between. CDR1 and CDR2 from the germline V gene are SEHNR and FQNEAQ (reference sequence). The CDR3 here is CASSFQSPQGDTIYF. CDR3 nucleotides: TGTGCCAGCAGCTTTCAGAGCCCCCAAGGGGACACCATATATTTT.

V gene TRBV7-8 combines with J gene TRBJ2-1, with D unclear. There are 15 residues in the CDR3. The V end lost 7 bases, the J end lost 4 bases, and 17 bases lay between the germline ends. Per the germline V gene, CDR1 is SGHVS and CDR2 is FQNEAQ. DNA of the CDR3: TGTGCCAGCACCGGAGATGGGTGGCGATACAATGAGCAGTTCTTC. Translated: CASTGDGWRYNEQFF.

The chain employs TRBV28 and TRBJ1-4; a possible D gene is TRBD1 (6 bases). Germline V gene data show CDR1 as MDHEN and CDR2 as SYDVKM. With 3 bases removed from V and 8 bases from J, the gap between germline ends came to 10 bases. The CDR3 loop spans 13 amino acids. The CDR3 DNA sequence: TGTGCCAGCAGTTTCCCCACAGGGGAAAAACTGTTTTTT. The encoded protein is CASSFPTGEKLFF.

The CDR3 spells CASGEAGTGELFF. The CDR3, as DNA: TGTGCCAGCGGGGAGGCGGGAACCGGGGAGCTGTTTTTT. This chain connects TRBV5-4 to TRBJ2-2; possible D gene TRBD2, 6 bases. Germline values: CDR1 SGHNT, CDR2 YYREEE (reference sequence). Trimming took 7 bases from V and 5 from J, leaving 12 bases between them. The CDR3 length is 13 residues.

The V call is TRBV7-9, the J call TRBJ2-6; TRBD1 might be the D (5 bases). Germline V gene lookup returns CDR1 SEHNR and CDR2 FQNEAQ (reference sequence). The CDR3 extends over 17 amino acids. Trimming took 5 bases from V and 2 from J, leaving 16 bases between them. The CDR3 is CASSRRSGLTGANVLTF. The DNA for the CDR3 is TGTGCCAGCAGCCGAAGGTCAGGGCTGACTGGGGCCAACGTCCTGACTTTC.

This chain uses TRBV7-9 with TRBJ1-2; D is perhaps TRBD1 (5 bases). Per germline, CDR1 SEHNR and CDR2 FQNEAQ (reference sequence). This CDR3 contains 15 residues. Trimming took 3 bases from V and 3 from J, leaving 14 bases between them. The CDR3 region has the DNA TGTGCCAGCAGCTTTACAGGAGAGAGAGACTATGGCTACACCTTC. This codes for CASSFTGERDYGYTF. Based on the CDR3 plus reference TRBV7-9 and TRBJ1-2, the full variable domain is DTGVSQNPRHKITKRGQNVTFRCDPISEHNRLYWYRQTLGQGPEFLTYFQNEAQLEKSRLLSDRFSAERPKGSFSTLEIQRTEQGDSAMYLCASSFTGERDYGYTFGSGTRLTVV.

CDR3 coding DNA: TGTGCCAGCAGCTTACAGGGAAGCACTGAAGCTTTCTTT. Translated, it gives CASSLQGSTEAFF. V is TRBV7-9 and J is TRBJ1-1; a weak D match, TRBD1 (5 bases). The CDR3 spans 13 residues. CDR1 is SEHNR and CDR2 is FQNEAQ in the germline V gene (reference sequence). The V gene lost 2 bases and the J gene lost 4 bases, with 8 bases spanning the gap.

V gene TRBV7-9 combines with J gene TRBJ1-4, with 10 bases that match TRBD1. CDR3 size: 16 residues. V gave up 5 bases and J gave up 12 bases; unmatched junction bases: 15. Germline V CDR1 and CDR2: SEHNR, FQNEAQ (reference sequence). The CDR3 here is CASSLMIGQGVKELFF. In DNA, the CDR3 is TGTGCCAGCAGCCTTATGATAGGACAGGGGGTGAAAGAACTGTTTTTT.

The chain links TRBV10-3 to TRBJ2-7; 7 nucleotides agree with TRBD1. The CDR3 contains 13 residues. Germline-derived CDR1 and CDR2 are ENHRY and SYGVKD. V lost 6 bases and J lost 1; bases outside the gene matches: 3. The CDR3 sequence: CAIRGTDSYEQYF. The CDR3 DNA follows: TGTGCCATCAGAGGGACAGATTCCTACGAGCAGTACTTC.

The chain recombines TRBV19 with TRBJ1-4, with a tentative D call TRBD1 (5 bases). There are 15 residues in the CDR3. The V end lost 1 base, the J end lost 8 bases, and 14 bases lay between the germline ends. Germline-derived CDR1 and CDR2 are LNHDA and SQIVND (reference sequence). The CDR3 DNA reads as TGTGCCAGTAGTATAGTAGACCACCCAGGGGAAAAACTGTTTTTT. It is translated as CASSIVDHPGEKLFF.

The chain couples TRBV27 to TRBJ1-6; 9 bases are shared with TRBD1. Germline values: CDR1 MNHEY, CDR2 SMNVEV (reference sequence). V lost 6 bases and J lost 2; bases outside the gene matches: 8. CDR3 length: 17 residues. The CDR3 reads CASSSEQGAPYNSPLHF. The CDR3 coding sequence is TGTGCCAGCAGCAGTGAACAGGGGGCCCCCTATAATTCACCCCTCCACTTT.